The 14 T cell receptor beta chains below come from one sample, sequenced in a study of OX40 agonist ivuxolimab in advanced cancers. Sequencing was performed with immunoSEQ multiplex PCR; in TCRdb, only in-frame clones are kept and a portion is missing. The sample consists of tens of thousands of clones, about nine tenths of them appearing once. Sequencing was performed on CD4+ or CD8+ T cells sorted from blood, taken in a trial of the OX40 agonist ivuxolimab. Receptors originate from an adult with an advanced solid tumor such as melanoma, head and neck, liver or kidney cancer.

The chain couples TRBV29-1 to TRBJ2-5; D is unresolved. The CDR3 length is 12 residues. Germline CDR1 SQVTM, CDR2 ANQGSEA. Trimming removed 2 bases from V and 4 bases from J, with 8 bases in between. The chain's CDR3 is CSVELVAETQYF. DNA of the CDR3: TGCAGCGTTGAACTGGTTGCAGAGACCCAGTACTTC. The full variable domain, with the rest looked up from reference TRBV29-1 and TRBJ2-5, is SAVISQKPSRDICQRGTSLTIQCQVDSQVTMMFWYRQQPGQSLTLIATANQGSEATYESGFVIDKFPISRPNLTFSTLTVSNMSPEDSSIYLCSVELVAETQYFGPGTRLLVL.

This chain's CDR3 is CASSLLADATNEKLFF. The CDR3 coding sequence is TGTGCCAGCAGTTTATTGGCGGATGCAACTAATGAAAAACTGTTTTTT. V is TRBV28 and J is TRBJ1-4; no clear D. This CDR3 has 16 amino acids. CDR1 MDHEN and CDR2 SYDVKM come from the germline V gene. Trimming left V 1 base short and J 0 bases short, with 9 bases between.

The gene calls are TRBV5-1 and TRBJ2-3; 11 bases align to TRBD1. CDR1 and CDR2 (germline): SGHRS, YFSETQ. The CDR3 loop spans 15 amino acids. J lost 6 bases, V lost 4 bases, and 7 bases had no gene match. The CDR3 sequence: CASSPDRGLGDTQYF. The CDR3 region has the DNA TGCGCCAGCAGCCCGGACAGGGGGCTTGGGGATACGCAGTATTTT.

The genes are TRBV7-9 and TRBJ1-2; D remains ambiguous. The V and J ends lost 8 bases and 6 bases respectively, with 13 bases between them. This CDR3 has 12 residues. Germline V lookup: CDR1 SEHNR, CDR2 FQNEAQ (reference sequence). The CDR3 reads CASQSGSDGYTF. CDR3 nucleotide sequence: TGTGCCAGCCAAAGTGGGTCGGATGGCTACACCTTC.

The V gene is TRBV5-1, the J gene TRBJ1-1; D ambiguous. The ends were cut back, 1 base at V and 1 base at J, with 8 bases in the middle. Germline V gene data show CDR1 as SGHRS and CDR2 as YFSETQ. The CDR3 is made up of 14 amino acids. The CDR3 is CASSLYEGNTEAFF. The CDR3 DNA sequence: TGCGCCAGCAGCTTGTATGAGGGGAACACTGAAGCTTTCTTT.

CDR3 nucleotides: TGTGCCAGCAGTTACTCGAGGGACGCGAGCGGCTACACCTTC. This gives the protein CASSYSRDASGYTF. The chain carries TRBV6-6 and TRBJ1-2; maybe TRBD1 (5 bases). The CDR3 extends over 14 amino acids. Between the trimmed V and J ends, which lost 0 bases and 8 bases, there was a span of 13 bases. Germline CDR1 MNHNY, CDR2 SVGAGI (reference sequence).

The chain carries TRBV10-1 and TRBJ1-1; D is undetermined. Germline CDR1 reads WNHNN; CDR2 reads SYGVQD (reference sequence). This CDR3 comprises 15 residues. The V and J ends lost 0 bases and 0 bases respectively, with 8 bases between them. The CDR3 bases are TGCGCCAGCAGTGAGTCTACTAGTATGAACACTGAAGCTTTCTTT. Its translation is CASSESTSMNTEAFF.

The V and J genes are TRBV7-9 and TRBJ2-2, with D hard to call. V lost 6 bases, J lost 4 bases, and 3 bases lay in between. Germline-derived CDR1 and CDR2 are SEHNR and FQNEAQ (reference sequence). The CDR3 totals 11 residues. CDR3 bases: TGTGCCAGCAGTCCCACCGGGGAGCTGTTTTTT. It encodes CASSPTGELFF.

In its sample, this clone was seen once. The chain combines TRBV7-9 with TRBJ2-1; D gene uncertain. The germline gives CDR1 SEHNR, CDR2 FQNEAQ (reference sequence). V dropped 1 base and J dropped 5 bases, with 3 bases sitting between them. The CDR3 is made up of 12 amino acids. CDR3 nucleotides: TGTGCCAGCAGCTTAGGTGACAATGAGCAGTTCTTC. Its translation is CASSLGDNEQFF.

This clone is medium-sized within its sample. The V and J genes are TRBV27 and TRBJ1-1, with D perhaps TRBD1 (6 bases). CDR3 length equals 14 residues. Germline CDR1 is MNHEY and CDR2 is SMNVEV (reference sequence). V was clipped by 3 bases and J by 8 bases, with 16 bases between them. The CDR3 spells CASSLGHRVQEAFF. The DNA for the CDR3 is TGTGCCAGCAGTTTGGGACACCGCGTTCAGGAAGCTTTCTTT.

V gene TRBV19 combines with J gene TRBJ2-1; 13 bases fit TRBD2. V gave up 4 bases and J gave up 8 bases; unmatched junction bases: 5. The CDR3 has 15 residues. Germline assignment: CDR1 LNHDA and CDR2 SQIVND (reference sequence). This CDR3 reads CASSTRLAGGDEQFF. CDR3 DNA: TGTGCCAGTAGTACCCGACTAGCGGGAGGCGATGAGCAGTTCTTC.

V and J are TRBV18 and TRBJ2-7; 14 positions match TRBD2. The CDR3 consists of 17 residues. Germline V gene data show CDR1 as KGHSH and CDR2 as LQKENI. The V gene end was trimmed by 4 bases and the J gene end by 0 bases; junction bases not matched to a gene: 5. CDR3 sequence (DNA): TGTGCCAGCTCACGTGGGACTAGCGGGGGAAGCTCCTACGAGCAGTACTTC. It yields the protein CASSRGTSGGSSYEQYF. Combining the CDR3 with reference TRBV18 and TRBJ2-7 gives the whole variable domain NAGVMQNPRHLVRRRGQEARLRCSPMKGHSHVYWYRQLPEEGLKFMVYLQKENIIDESGMPKERFSAEFPKEGPSILRIQQVVRGDSAAYFCASSRGTSGGSSYEQYFGPGTRLTVT.

This clone has a handful of counts. The chain employs TRBV18 and TRBJ2-7, with 10 bases matching TRBD2. Per the germline V gene, CDR1 is KGHSH and CDR2 is LQKENI. This CDR3 contains 16 residues. The V and J ends lost 6 bases and 1 base, in that order; junction bases with no gene match: 9. Here the CDR3 reads CASSMPGLAPSYEQYF. The CDR3 DNA is TGTGCCAGCTCGATGCCGGGACTAGCGCCGTCCTACGAGCAGTACTTC.

The chain combines TRBV9 with TRBJ2-6, with a tentative D call TRBD2 (7 bases). The V end was cut by 4 bases, the J end by 2 bases, with 22 bases between. Germline-derived CDR1 and CDR2 are SGDLS and YYNGEE. The CDR3 covers 19 residues. CDR3 DNA sequence: TGTGCCAGCAGCCCCCAGGGTGGGGGGGCTTTAACTGGGGCCAACGTCCTGACTTTC. This translates into CASSPQGGGALTGANVLTF.